One sample yielded the 10 T cell receptor beta chains listed below, sequenced in a study of a mutant IDH1 vaccine in newly diagnosed glioma (dated by TCRdb to the early 2020s). Library preparation employed the immunoSEQ multiplex PCR assay. TCRdb carries this immuneACCESS record with in-frame sequences only. Its versions omit some clonotypes, under half of them owing to an unresolved V gene in the studies checked, with the rest unexplained. For this sample the table gives fewer than 70,000 clones, of which 80% to 85% were detected only once. In total, the top ten clones hold 3.8% of the sample. In light of the paper, this sample's time point label describes: week 47, end of study. A 20-mer mutant IDH1 peptide at 300 micrograms in Montanide made up each vaccine dose, which was injected subcutaneously together with topical imiquimod. These receptors' targets are unknown. Source: PBMCs, taken from a glioma patient whose treatment included an IDH1 peptide vaccine. The receptors stem from a man aged 25-45 years with glioma.

The rearrangement joins TRBV25-1 to TRBJ1-1, with D possibly TRBD1 on 5 matching bases. The CDR3 contains 14 residues. Germline V gives CDR1 MGHDK, CDR2 SYGVNS. Trimming cost V 1 base and J 5 bases, with 11 bases left between them. The CDR3 region has the DNA TGTGCCAGCAGTGAATCTGGGGGAGGGACTGAAGCTTTCTTT. It specifies CASSESGGGTEAFF.

V gene TRBV7-2 combines with J gene TRBJ2-3; 7 bases align to TRBD2. The CDR3 is 13 amino acids. V was pared by 5 bases and J by 8 bases, with 7 bases of the junction left unmatched. Germline loops: CDR1 SGHTA, CDR2 FQGNSA. CDR3 nucleotide sequence: TGTGCCAGCAGCGGCCTCCCGGGGGGTACGCAGTATTTT. Amino acid sequence: CASSGLPGGTQYF.

V usage is TRBV5-6 and J usage is TRBJ2-5; D remains ambiguous. This CDR3 is 14 amino acids long. The V and J ends lost 2 bases and 0 bases respectively, with 8 bases between them. Looked up from germline, CDR1 is SGHDT and CDR2 is YYEEEE. CDR3 amino acids: CASSFNGYQETQYF. CDR3 nucleotides: TGTGCCAGCAGCTTCAATGGGTACCAAGAGACCCAGTACTTC. The whole variable domain, filled in from reference TRBV5-6 and TRBJ2-5, reads DAGVTQSPTHLIKTRGQQVTLRCSPKSGHDTVSWYQQALGQGPQFIFQYYEEEERQRGNFPDRFSGHQFPNYSSELNVNALLLGDSALYLCASSFNGYQETQYFGPGTRLLVL.

V and J are TRBV18 and TRBJ1-4; 8 bases are a match to TRBD1. With V trimmed by 5 bases and J by 0 bases, 8 bases remained unmatched. The germline V gene encodes CDR1 KGHSH and CDR2 LQKENI. This CDR3 contains 17 residues. CDR3 protein: CASSSLGQAATNEKLFF. CDR3 bases: TGTGCCAGCTCATCTTTGGGACAGGCTGCAACTAATGAAAAACTGTTTTTT.

V usage is TRBV6-1 and J usage is TRBJ1-2; 7 bases fit TRBD1. The CDR3 extends over 13 amino acids. From germline, CDR1 is MNHNS and CDR2 SASEGT. With V trimmed by 4 bases and J by 4 bases, 3 bases remained unmatched. The CDR3 sequence is CASSGQGGYGYTF. The CDR3 coding sequence is TGTGCCAGCAGTGGACAGGGTGGCTATGGCTACACCTTC.

The chain carries TRBV19 and TRBJ1-5, with no clear D. The V and J ends lost 1 base and 7 bases respectively, with 11 bases between them. The CDR3 spans 14 residues. Germline assignment: CDR1 LNHDA and CDR2 SQIVND (reference sequence). The CDR3 DNA follows: TGTGCCAGTAGTATAGTCGACGCTAAGCAGCCCCAGCATTTT. Translated, it gives CASSIVDAKQPQHF.

This clone has a handful of counts. The chain links TRBV2 to TRBJ1-5, with D maybe TRBD1 (6 bases). The CDR3 loop spans 15 amino acids. V lost 4 bases and J 2 bases, leaving 12 bases between the germline ends. Germline V gene lookup returns CDR1 SNHLY and CDR2 FYNNEI. CDR3 nucleotide sequence: TGTGCCAGCAGTGGGAGGGGGGCTGGCAATCAGCCCCAGCATTTT. Translation: CASSGRGAGNQPQHF.

The chain couples TRBV5-1 to TRBJ1-1, with a weak D call TRBD1 (5 bases). V dropped 2 bases and J dropped 0 bases, with 8 bases sitting between them. Germline-derived CDR1 and CDR2 are SGHRS and YFSETQ. This CDR3 has 14 residues. The CDR3 coding sequence is TGCGCCAGCAGCTTAGGGGTCCTGAACACTGAAGCTTTCTTT. Residues: CASSLGVLNTEAFF.

This rearrangement joins TRBV19 to TRBJ1-4, with no clear D. The CDR3 runs 16 residues. The V gene lost 8 bases and the J gene lost 3 bases, with 19 bases spanning the gap. Germline CDR1 and CDR2: LNHDA and SQIVND (reference sequence). CDR3 sequence (DNA): TGTGCCAGTGCCCCGAGGGCTCAACGCGCTAATGAAAAACTGTTTTTT. This codes for CASAPRAQRANEKLFF.

This chain uses TRBV19 with TRBJ1-2; maybe TRBD1 (5 bases). Trimming took off 8 bases at V and 8 bases at J, with 21 bases between the two ends. This CDR3 is 14 amino acids long. CDR1 is LNHDA, CDR2 SQIVND, per germline (reference sequence). DNA of the CDR3: TGTGCCAGTTTCACGGGGCGGGGAAGGGAAGGCTACACCTTC. This encodes CASFTGRGREGYTF.